These T cell receptor beta chains were read from a single sample in a study of cytomegalovirus exposure and HLA in healthy donors. Sequencing was performed with immunoSEQ multiplex PCR; in TCRdb, only in-frame clones are kept and a portion is missing. Found here are 150,000 to 200,000 clones, approximately 70% of them singletons; the top ten hold around 2.3%. The sequenced material came from PBMCs. These receptors were collected from a human donor in good health. CDR3s include the opening cysteine and the closing phenylalanine or tryptophan. Each record gives: V gene, D gene, CDR3 length, J gene, CDR3 protein. The D gene is left open where the match is weak.

V: TRBV5-1
D: NA
length: 14
J: TRBJ1-5
CDR3: CASSSGGDNQPQHF

V: TRBV4-1
D: NA
length: 19
J: TRBJ1-5
CDR3: CASSPRPTSGTPLRQPQHF

V: TRBV9
D: NA
length: 16
J: TRBJ2-1
CDR3: CASSVEASQGANEQFF

V: TRBV4-3
D: NA
length: 15
J: TRBJ1-2
CDR3: CASSHLAGERKGYTF

V: TRBV6-5
D: NA
length: 13
J: TRBJ1-2
CDR3: CASKTELDYGYTF

V: TRBV5-6
D: NA
length: 14
J: TRBJ1-1
CDR3: CASSFIGGSTEAFF

V: TRBV15
D: NA
length: 15
J: TRBJ1-4
CDR3: CATSREKGRLTSLFF

V: TRBV28
D: NA
length: 13
J: TRBJ1-2
CDR3: CANWDAGGYGYTF

V: TRBV5-4
D: NA
length: 14
J: TRBJ2-7
CDR3: CASSLDRDRDEQYF

V: TRBV7-6
D: NA
length: 14
J: TRBJ1-3
CDR3: CASSLGQTGNTIYF

V: TRBV7-2
D: TRBD2
length: 16
J: TRBJ2-1
CDR3: CASSSQAGGLYNEQFF

V: TRBV10-1
D: NA
length: 14
J: TRBJ2-7
CDR3: CASSQRTVSYEQYF

V: TRBV6-5
D: TRBD1
length: 13
J: TRBJ1-1
CDR3: CASSYDRAYEAFF

V: TRBV19
D: TRBD1
length: 15
J: TRBJ1-2
CDR3: CASSMSTGGGYGYTF

V: TRBV18
D: NA
length: 13
J: TRBJ2-7
CDR3: CASSPRQESEQYF

V: TRBV11-2
D: NA
length: 13
J: TRBJ2-7
CDR3: CASSLGSVYEQYF

V: TRBV19
D: NA
length: 14
J: TRBJ1-5
CDR3: CASSIGEGNQPQHF

V: TRBV2
D: TRBD2
length: 16
J: TRBJ2-5
CDR3: CASTGLAGVIQETQYF

V: TRBV7-9
D: TRBD2
length: 14
J: TRBJ2-7
CDR3: CASTVAGTSYEQYF

V: TRBV4-1
D: TRBD1
length: 15
J: TRBJ2-7
CDR3: CASSLRDRAEDEQYF

V: TRBV9
D: NA
length: 14
J: TRBJ2-7
CDR3: CASSVETDQYEQYF

V: TRBV2
D: TRBD2
length: 15
J: TRBJ2-2
CDR3: CASRGASGFTGELFF

V: TRBV7-2
D: TRBD2
length: 18
J: TRBJ2-1
CDR3: CASSLALRGSGKDNEQFF

V: TRBV11-2
D: NA
length: 13
J: TRBJ1-1
CDR3: CASSLANRVEAFF

V: TRBV6-5
D: TRBD1
length: 15
J: TRBJ1-1
CDR3: CASSYSGGAHTEAFF

V: TRBV6-5
D: TRBD1
length: 11
J: TRBJ1-1
CDR3: CASSTGAEAFF

V: TRBV27
D: TRBD1
length: 14
J: TRBJ1-1
CDR3: CASTLKTGVTEAFF

V: TRBV13
D: NA
length: 14
J: TRBJ1-6
CDR3: CASSVSVGVVPLHF

V: TRBV27
D: TRBD1
length: 14
J: TRBJ2-2
CDR3: CASRIGQGFGELFF

V: TRBV7-3
D: TRBD1
length: 17
J: TRBJ1-1
CDR3: CASSAYVGTAPGTEAFF

V: TRBV18
D: TRBD1
length: 14
J: TRBJ2-7
CDR3: CASSPRGQGYEQYF

V: TRBV27
D: NA
length: 14
J: TRBJ2-3
CDR3: CASRTDRFTDTQYF

V: TRBV11-2
D: NA
length: 13
J: TRBJ2-5
CDR3: CASSLRGQGTQYF

V: TRBV7-9
D: NA
length: 14
J: TRBJ1-2
CDR3: CASSLVGQGDGYTF

V: TRBV29-1
D: NA
length: 18
J: TRBJ2-5
CDR3: CSVEVGGASSASGETQYF

V: TRBV4-1
D: NA
length: 13
J: TRBJ1-1
CDR3: CASSQGRDTEAFF

V: TRBV28
D: TRBD2
length: 15
J: TRBJ2-5
CDR3: CASTDSLAGGETQYF

V: TRBV6-5
D: TRBD1
length: 15
J: TRBJ1-1
CDR3: CASSRLTGVNTEAFF

V: TRBV15
D: NA
length: 14
J: TRBJ1-2
CDR3: CATSSRTGNYGYTF

V: TRBV30
D: TRBD1
length: 12
J: TRBJ1-1
CDR3: CAWSRGHVEAFF

V: TRBV11-3
D: NA
length: 12
J: TRBJ2-7
CDR3: CASSLDPLEQYF

V: TRBV6-5
D: NA
length: 15
J: TRBJ2-6
CDR3: CASKQGFSGANVLTF

V: TRBV2
D: NA
length: 16
J: TRBJ2-6
CDR3: CASSEAESGGANVLTF

V: TRBV30
D: NA
length: 12
J: TRBJ2-3
CDR3: CAWSVSGDTQYF

V: TRBV14
D: TRBD2
length: 15
J: TRBJ2-5
CDR3: CASSTSGGEQETQYF

V: TRBV5-1
D: NA
length: 13
J: TRBJ1-1
CDR3: CASRREVNTEAFF

V: TRBV11-3
D: NA
length: 14
J: TRBJ2-7
CDR3: CASSPPARSYEQYF

V: TRBV27
D: TRBD1
length: 14
J: NA
CDR3: CASSFADRGYEQYF

V: TRBV4-1
D: TRBD1
length: 19
J: TRBJ1-5
CDR3: CASSHEPGQGILSNQPQHF

V: TRBV7-9
D: NA
length: 11
J: TRBJ2-7
CDR3: CSSSFLGEQYF

V: TRBV7-2
D: NA
length: 16
J: TRBJ2-2
CDR3: CASSLVSGEWVGELFF

V: TRBV7-9
D: TRBD2
length: 16
J: TRBJ2-3
CDR3: CASSLAPGGLADTQYF